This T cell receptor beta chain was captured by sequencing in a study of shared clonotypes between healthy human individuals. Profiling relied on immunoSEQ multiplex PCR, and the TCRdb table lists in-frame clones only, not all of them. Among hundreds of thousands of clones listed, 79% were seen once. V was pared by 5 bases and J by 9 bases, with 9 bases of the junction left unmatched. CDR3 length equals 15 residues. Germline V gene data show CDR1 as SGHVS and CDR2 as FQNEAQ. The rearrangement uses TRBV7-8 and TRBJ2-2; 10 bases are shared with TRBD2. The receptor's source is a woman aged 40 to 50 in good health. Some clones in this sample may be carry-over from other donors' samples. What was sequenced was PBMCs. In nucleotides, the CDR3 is TGTGCCAGCAGCACTCCGGGACTAGCGTCGTGGGAGCTGTTTTTT. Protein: CASSTPGLASWELFF.